The 22 T cell receptor beta chains in this list originate from one sample, sequenced in a study of T cell responses to AZD1222 COVID-19 vaccine. The assay was immunoSEQ multiplex PCR, and TCRdb's table has in-frame clones only and misses some. The table has roughly 190,000 clones, over 85% seen once. The sequences come from peripheral blood, collected on day 0 of AZD1222 vaccination. The origin of the receptors is an adult in good health.

The J gene is TRBJ1-2, the V gene TRBV6-5, with TRBD1 identical over 10 bases. From germline, CDR1 is MNHEY and CDR2 SVGAGI. The V gene end was trimmed by 8 bases and the J gene end by 4 bases; junction bases not matched to a gene: 10. The CDR3 totals 15 residues. CDR3 nucleotide sequence: TGTGCCAGCGGCTATCGGGGACAGGGGTTCTATGGCTACACCTTC. It specifies CASGYRGQGFYGYTF.

This chain links TRBV3-1 (or the pseudogene TRBV3-2) with TRBJ1-1, with D tentatively TRBD1 (5 bases). V lost 1 base, J lost 3 bases, and 15 bases lay in between. This CDR3 is built from 16 residues. CDR1 is LGHDT and CDR2 is YNNKEL in the germline V gene (reference sequence). In nucleotides, the CDR3 is TGTGCCAGCAGCCAAGTACATTTAGGGGTCTACACTGAAGCTTTCTTT. Translating gives CASSQVHLGVYTEAFF.

V gene TRBV27 combines with J gene TRBJ1-2; D may be TRBD1 (6 bases). V shed 3 bases and J shed 3 bases, with 14 bases lying between them. Germline values: CDR1 MNHEY, CDR2 SMNVEV (reference sequence). The CDR3 runs to 15 residues. CDR3 protein: CASSFRGRVDYGYTF. The CDR3 DNA reads as TGTGCCAGCAGTTTCAGGGGCAGGGTGGACTATGGCTACACCTTC.

The V call is TRBV7-6, the J call TRBJ1-4; 7 nucleotides agree with TRBD1. The CDR3 consists of 15 residues. Germline V gene sequence: CDR1 SGHVS, CDR2 FNYEAQ. Trimming at V came to 1 base and at J to 8 bases, leaving 7 bases not matched to a gene. DNA of the CDR3: TGTGCCAGCAGCTTAGGCAGGGGGGTTGGCGAAAAACTGTTTTTT. Protein product: CASSLGRGVGEKLFF. Combining the CDR3 with reference TRBV7-6 and TRBJ1-4 gives the whole variable domain GAGVSQSPRYKVTKRGQDVALRCDPISGHVSLYWYRQALGQGPEFLTYFNYEAQQDKSGLPNDRFSAERPEGSISTLTIQRTEQRDSAMYRCASSLGRGVGEKLFFGSGTQLSVL.

This sequence joins TRBV27 and TRBJ2-7; 8 bases agree with TRBD1. CDR1 MNHEY and CDR2 SMNVEV come from the germline V gene (reference sequence). V shed 5 bases, J shed 1 base, and the junction held 13 bases outside the gene matches. This CDR3 is 17 amino acids long. The CDR3 is CASSKYTGGHFSYEQYF. CDR3 nucleotides: TGTGCCAGCAGTAAATACACAGGGGGACATTTTTCCTACGAGCAGTACTTC.

The chain carries TRBV5-1 and TRBJ2-2, with unresolved D. This CDR3 has 13 amino acids. Germline V lookup: CDR1 SGHRS, CDR2 YFSETQ. V was trimmed by 5 bases and J by 4 bases, leaving 9 bases between them. The CDR3 DNA reads as TGCGCCAGCAGGGAATTAACCACCGGGGAGCTGTTTTTT. Protein: CASRELTTGELFF.

V and J are TRBV4-1 and TRBJ2-1; 13 bases line up with TRBD2. This CDR3 region has 16 residues. V lost 1 base to trimming and J lost 10 bases; unmatched junction nucleotides: 7. From germline, CDR1 is MGHRA and CDR2 YSYEKL. CDR3 loop: CASSQVGTSGTGEQFF. CDR3 DNA sequence: TGCGCCAGCAGCCAAGTAGGGACTAGCGGGACGGGGGAGCAGTTCTTC.

The rearrangement joins TRBV27 to TRBJ2-1, with 9 nucleotides matching TRBD1. CDR1 is MNHEY, CDR2 SMNVEV, per germline (reference sequence). The CDR3 is made up of 16 amino acids. Trimming cost V 5 bases and J 6 bases; bases outside gene matches: 11. This chain's CDR3 is CASSPATGQGTNEQFF. The DNA for the CDR3 is TGTGCCAGCAGTCCAGCTACGGGACAGGGAACCAATGAGCAGTTCTTC.

V and J are TRBV19 and TRBJ2-2; 12 nucleotides line up with TRBD2. Trimming cost V 5 bases and J 4 bases; bases outside gene matches: 14. Germline V gene lookup returns CDR1 LNHDA and CDR2 SQIVND (reference sequence). The CDR3 is 19 residues long. The CDR3: CASSPLGLAGGFFTGELFF. DNA for the CDR3: TGTGCCAGTAGTCCCCTGGGCCTAGCGGGAGGGTTTTTCACCGGGGAGCTGTTTTTT.

V usage is TRBV12-5 and J usage is TRBJ1-3; no reliable D call. CDR3 length: 13 amino acids. Trimming left V 8 bases short and J 1 base short, with 9 bases between. Germline CDR1 reads LGHNT; CDR2 reads FRNRAP. Here the CDR3 reads CASSPSSGNTIYF. As DNA, the CDR3 is TGTGCTAGTTCCCCCTCGTCTGGAAACACCATATATTTT.

The chain links TRBV5-6 to TRBJ2-3; maybe TRBD2 (5 bases). V was shortened by 1 base and J by 0 bases, with 9 bases between the two germline ends. The CDR3 extends over 15 amino acids. Germline CDR1 reads SGHDT; CDR2 reads YYEEEE. The CDR3 nucleotides read TGTGCCAGCAGCTTGTTGAGGGTTAGCACAGATACGCAGTATTTT. Residues: CASSLLRVSTDTQYF.

The chain links TRBV6-2 or TRBV6-3 to TRBJ2-7; D remains ambiguous. Between the trimmed V and J ends, which lost 2 bases and 4 bases, there was a span of 6 bases. This CDR3 region has 12 residues. From germline, CDR1 is MNHEY and CDR2 SVGEGT. Here the CDR3 DNA reads TGTGCCAGCAGTTACGGGTTTTACGAGCAGTACTTC. Translated, it gives CASSYGFYEQYF.

This sequence joins TRBV7-2 and TRBJ2-7; D remains ambiguous. The V gene lost 1 base and the J gene lost 1 base, with 11 bases spanning the gap. The CDR3 runs to 15 residues. The germline V gene has CDR1 SGHTA and CDR2 FQGNSA. The CDR3 DNA reads as TGTGCCAGCAGCTTAGTGAGAGGAATGTCCTACGAGCAGTACTTC. Translating it yields CASSLVRGMSYEQYF.

The chain recombines TRBV10-3 with TRBJ1-5, with D perhaps matching TRBD1 (5 bases). The V gene lost 10 bases and the J gene lost 5 bases, with 18 bases spanning the gap. The CDR3 contains 14 residues. Germline loops: CDR1 ENHRY, CDR2 SYGVKD. DNA for the CDR3: TGTGCCACAAGGGGCGGGGGGATCTATCAGCCCCAGCATTTT. It yields the protein CATRGGGIYQPQHF.

The chain combines TRBV6-1 with TRBJ1-5; D is unclear. V was shortened by 2 bases and J by 0 bases, with 11 bases between the two germline ends. Germline lookup yields CDR1 MNHNS and CDR2 SASEGT. The CDR3 sequence is 16 residues long. This CDR3 reads CASSEWGVGSNQPQHF. DNA for the CDR3: TGTGCCAGCAGTGAATGGGGTGTAGGTAGCAATCAGCCCCAGCATTTT.

The chain links TRBV5-1 to TRBJ2-7; D perhaps matches TRBD2 (5 bases). CDR3 size: 15 residues. Germline CDR1 and CDR2: SGHRS and YFSETQ. Trimming removed 4 bases from V and 4 bases from J, with 18 bases in between. DNA for the CDR3: TGCGCCAGCAGCCCGGACTCATCGGCAATATACGAGCAGTACTTC. This sequence encodes CASSPDSSAIYEQYF.

The J gene is TRBJ1-6, the V gene TRBV10-2; D gene unclear. V gave up 0 bases and J gave up 9 bases, with 9 bases separating them. The CDR3 has 14 residues. Per the germline V gene, CDR1 is WSHSY and CDR2 is SAAADI. The CDR3 coding sequence is TGCGCCAGCAGTGAGTCCCGGGAAGGTTCACCCCTCCACTTT. Its translation: CASSESREGSPLHF.

The V and J genes are TRBV10-1 and TRBJ1-1, with no clear D. The CDR3 consists of 13 residues. Germline values: CDR1 WNHNN, CDR2 SYGVQD (reference sequence). V dropped 5 bases and J dropped 0 bases, with 7 bases sitting between them. The CDR3 DNA reads TGCGCCAGCAGTCGAACAGTGAACACTGAAGCTTTCTTT. This gives the protein CASSRTVNTEAFF.

CDR3 protein: CASSYSSEVLPYGYTF. In DNA, the CDR3 is TGTGCCAGCAGTTACTCCTCGGAGGTCCTTCCCTATGGCTACACCTTC. The chain is built from TRBV6-6 and TRBJ1-2; no reliable D call. Germline V lookup: CDR1 MNHNY, CDR2 SVGAGI (reference sequence). V was pared by 0 bases and J by 4 bases, with 15 bases between. This CDR3 region has 16 residues.

The V call is TRBV5-1, the J call TRBJ2-2; 15 positions match TRBD2. There are 19 residues in the CDR3. With V trimmed by 4 bases and J by 4 bases, 11 bases remained unmatched. CDR1 SGHRS and CDR2 YFSETQ come from the germline V gene. CDR3 DNA sequence: TGCGCCAGCAGCCCAGGACTAGCGGGAGGGTGGGCTGGCACCGGGGAGCTGTTTTTT. Translating it yields CASSPGLAGGWAGTGELFF.

The chain has TRBV15 and TRBJ1-3; D gene unclear. V gave up 0 bases and J gave up 0 bases, with 12 bases separating them. Germline lookup yields CDR1 LNHNV and CDR2 YYDKDF (reference sequence). The CDR3 spans 17 residues. CDR3 coding DNA: TGTGCCACCAGCAGAGATCTGTGGCCGAGCTCTGGAAACACCATATATTTT. Protein sequence: CATSRDLWPSSGNTIYF.

V and J are TRBV29-1 and TRBJ1-1; D gene unclear. The CDR3 spans 11 residues. CDR1 SQVTM and CDR2 ANQGSEA come from the germline V gene. The V end was cut by 3 bases, the J end by 4 bases, with 6 bases between. The CDR3 sequence is CSVDWGTEAFF. The CDR3 DNA reads as TGCAGCGTTGATTGGGGCACTGAAGCTTTCTTT.